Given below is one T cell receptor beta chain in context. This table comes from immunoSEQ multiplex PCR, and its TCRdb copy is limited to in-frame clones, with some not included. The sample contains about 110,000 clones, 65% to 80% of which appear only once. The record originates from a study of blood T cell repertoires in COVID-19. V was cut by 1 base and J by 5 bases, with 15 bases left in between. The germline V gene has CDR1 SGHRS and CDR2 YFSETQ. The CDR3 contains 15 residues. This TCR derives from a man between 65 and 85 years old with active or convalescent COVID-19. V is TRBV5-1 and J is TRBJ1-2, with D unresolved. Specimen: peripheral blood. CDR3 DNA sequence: TGCGCCAGCAGCTTGAACCAGTTAACGGGGTATGGCTACACCTTC. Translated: CASSLNQLTGYGYTF.